These T cell receptor beta chains were read from a single sample in a study of cytomegalovirus exposure and HLA in healthy donors. Sequenced by immunoSEQ multiplex PCR; TCRdb stores in-frame clones only, minus some. The table includes roughly 120,000 clones, less than 85% detected once. The sequenced sample was PBMCs. Receptors originate from a man aged 30 to 39 in good health and CMV-seronegative. CDR3s include the opening cysteine and the closing phenylalanine or tryptophan. D genes are given only for firm matches. Clone size is not always given. Where it is, it says once, few, many or a class for expanded clones.

V: TRBV9; D: TRBD2; size: once; J: TRBJ2-2; CDR3: CASSVASGITGELFF; DNA: TGTGCCAGCAGCGTCGCTAGCGGAATAACCGGGGAGCTGTTTTTT
V: TRBV4-3; D: TRBD2; size: NA; J: TRBJ2-3; CDR3: CASLSGTSGSMFTDTQYF; DNA: TGCGCCAGCTTGTCCGGGACTAGCGGGAGTATGTTCACAGATACGCAGTATTTT
V: TRBV5-4; D: NA; size: NA; J: TRBJ1-4; CDR3: CASSSSTNEKLFF; DNA: TGTGCCAGCAGCTCGTCAACTAATGAAAAACTGTTTTTT
V: TRBV19; D: TRBD1; size: NA; J: TRBJ1-1; CDR3: CASSIPWTGGELVEAFF; DNA: TGTGCCAGTAGTATACCGTGGACAGGGGGCGAGCTGGTTGAAGCTTTCTTT
V: TRBV5-1; D: NA; size: NA; J: TRBJ2-7; CDR3: CASKAGSYEQYF; DNA: TGCGCCAGCAAGGCGGGATCCTACGAGCAGTACTTC
V: TRBV7-2; D: TRBD2; size: NA; J: TRBJ2-7; CDR3: CASSLLAGEREQYF; DNA: TGTGCCAGCAGCTTATTAGCGGGAGAGAGGGAGCAGTACTTC
V: TRBV5-4; D: NA; size: NA; J: TRBJ2-2; CDR3: CASSLAPVRRPNTGELFF; DNA: TGTGCCAGCAGCTTGGCTCCAGTAAGGAGGCCGAACACCGGGGAGCTGTTTTTT
V: TRBV19; D: NA; size: NA; J: TRBJ1-1; CDR3: CASSRTAEAFF; DNA: TGTGCCAGTAGTAGGACAGCTGAAGCTTTCTTT
V: TRBV27; D: TRBD2; size: NA; J: TRBJ2-5; CDR3: CASSSASGGLQETQYF; DNA: TGTGCCAGCAGTTCCGCTAGCGGGGGACTCCAAGAGACCCAGTACTTC
V: TRBV7-9; D: TRBD2; size: NA; J: TRBJ2-7; CDR3: CSSSLGGTSGTF; DNA: TGTTCCAGCAGCTTAGGTGGGACTAGCGGTACGTTC
V: TRBV19; D: NA; size: NA; J: TRBJ1-2; CDR3: CASSILGAHGVF; DNA: TGTGCCAGTAGTATTCTTGGAGCACACGGCGTCTTC
V: TRBV7-9; D: TRBD2; size: NA; J: TRBJ2-6; CDR3: CASSFSAGAIGANVLTF; DNA: TGTGCCAGCAGCTTTTCGGCGGGAGCGATTGGGGCCAACGTCCTGACTTTC
V: TRBV28; D: TRBD1; size: once; J: TRBJ1-6; CDR3: CASSSQGQANSPLHF; DNA: TGTGCCAGCAGTTCCCAGGGACAGGCTAATTCACCCCTCCACTTT
V: TRBV6-6; D: NA; size: NA; J: TRBJ2-7; CDR3: CASSYWQGSYEQYF; DNA: TGTGCCAGCAGTTATTGGCAGGGTTCCTACGAGCAGTACTTC
V: TRBV30; D: NA; size: NA; J: TRBJ2-2; CDR3: CAWSVLGPLGLNTGELFF; DNA: TGTGCCTGGAGTGTATTGGGGCCTCTGGGGCTGAACACCGGGGAGCTGTTTTTT
V: TRBV7-2; D: NA; size: NA; J: TRBJ2-2; CDR3: CASSLNPTGELFF; DNA: TGTGCCAGCAGCTTAAATCCGACCGGGGAGCTGTTTTTT
V: TRBV12-5; D: NA; size: NA; J: TRBJ2-5; CDR3: CASGVHFKETQYF; DNA: TGTGCTAGTGGTGTCCACTTCAAAGAGACCCAGTACTTC
V: TRBV7-3; D: TRBD1; size: NA; J: TRBJ2-2; CDR3: CASSLYGRGLAGELFF; DNA: TGTGCCAGCAGCTTATATGGCAGGGGGCTCGCCGGGGAGCTGTTTTTT
V: TRBV6-5; D: TRBD2; size: NA; J: TRBJ2-5; CDR3: CASSYRLAGTETQYF; DNA: TGTGCCAGCAGTTATAGACTAGCGGGCACGGAGACCCAGTACTTC
V: TRBV7-6; D: TRBD2; size: NA; J: TRBJ2-3; CDR3: CASSFLAGIDTQYF; DNA: TGTGCCAGCAGCTTTTTAGCGGGAATCGATACGCAGTATTTT
V: TRBV7-2; D: NA; size: NA; J: TRBJ1-2; CDR3: CASSSGFGYTF; DNA: TGTGCCAGCAGCTCAGGTTTCGGCTACACCTTC
V: TRBV18; D: NA; size: NA; J: TRBJ2-2; CDR3: CASSPGGGGTNTGELFF; DNA: TGTGCCAGCTCACCCGGAGGTGGCGGAACGAACACCGGGGAGCTGTTTTTT
V: TRBV5-1; D: NA; size: NA; J: TRBJ1-1; CDR3: CASSLQGNTEAFF; DNA: TGCGCCAGCAGCTTACAGGGTAACACTGAAGCTTTCTTT
V: TRBV7-9; D: NA; size: NA; J: TRBJ2-5; CDR3: CASSLSNQETQYF; DNA: TGTGCCAGCAGCTTAAGCAACCAAGAGACCCAGTACTTC
V: TRBV9; D: NA; size: NA; J: TRBJ1-1; CDR3: CASSVSGNTEAFF; DNA: TGTGCCAGCAGCGTATCCGGGAACACTGAAGCTTTCTTT
V: TRBV2; D: TRBD1; size: NA; J: TRBJ2-6; CDR3: CASLRTGDSGANVLTF; DNA: TGTGCCAGCCTACGGACAGGGGACTCTGGGGCCAACGTCCTGACTTTC
V: TRBV19; D: NA; size: NA; J: TRBJ1-1; CDR3: CASSIADGGEAFF; DNA: TGTGCCAGTAGTATAGCAGACGGCGGGGAAGCTTTCTTT
V: TRBV7-9; D: NA; size: NA; J: TRBJ2-7; CDR3: CASSPGQRNSYEQYF; DNA: TGTGCCAGCAGCCCAGGACAGAGAAACTCCTACGAGCAGTACTTC
V: TRBV6-5; D: NA; size: NA; J: TRBJ2-3; CDR3: CASSPTSRADTQYF; DNA: TGTGCCAGCAGTCCGACTAGTCGGGCAGATACGCAGTATTTT